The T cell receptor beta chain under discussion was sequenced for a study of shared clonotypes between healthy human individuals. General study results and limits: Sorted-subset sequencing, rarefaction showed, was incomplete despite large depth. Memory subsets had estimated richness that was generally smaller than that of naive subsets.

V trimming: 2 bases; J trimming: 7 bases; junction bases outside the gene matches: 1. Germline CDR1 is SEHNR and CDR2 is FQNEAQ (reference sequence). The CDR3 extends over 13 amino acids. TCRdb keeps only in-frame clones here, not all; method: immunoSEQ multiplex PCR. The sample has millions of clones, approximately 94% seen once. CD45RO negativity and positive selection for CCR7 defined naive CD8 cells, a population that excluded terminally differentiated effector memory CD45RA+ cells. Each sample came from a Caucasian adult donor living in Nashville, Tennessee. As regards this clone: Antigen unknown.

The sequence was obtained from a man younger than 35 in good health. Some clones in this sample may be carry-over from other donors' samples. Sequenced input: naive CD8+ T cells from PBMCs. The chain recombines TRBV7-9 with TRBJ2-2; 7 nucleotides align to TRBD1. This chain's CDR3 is CASSLTGVGELFF. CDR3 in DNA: TGTGCCAGCAGCTTAACAGGGGTCGGGGAGCTGTTTTTT.